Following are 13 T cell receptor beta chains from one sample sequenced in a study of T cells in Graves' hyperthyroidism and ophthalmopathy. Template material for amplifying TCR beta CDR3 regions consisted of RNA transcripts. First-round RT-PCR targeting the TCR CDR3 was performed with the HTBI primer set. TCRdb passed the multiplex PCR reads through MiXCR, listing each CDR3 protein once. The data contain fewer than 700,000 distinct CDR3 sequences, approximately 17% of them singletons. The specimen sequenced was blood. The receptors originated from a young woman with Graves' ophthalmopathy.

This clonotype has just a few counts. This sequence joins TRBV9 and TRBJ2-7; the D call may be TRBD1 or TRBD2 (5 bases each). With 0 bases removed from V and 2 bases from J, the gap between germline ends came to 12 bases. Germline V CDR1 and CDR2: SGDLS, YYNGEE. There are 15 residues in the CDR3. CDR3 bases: TGTGCCAGCAGCGTAGGGTCTAGCAGGGCCTACGAGCAGTACTTC. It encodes CASSVGSSRAYEQYF. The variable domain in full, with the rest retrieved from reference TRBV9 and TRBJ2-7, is DSGVTQTPKHLITATGQRVTLRCSPRSGDLSVYWYQQSLDQGLQFLIQYYNGEERAKGNILERFSAQQFPDLHSELNLSSLELGDSALYFCASSVGSSRAYEQYFGPGTRLTVT.

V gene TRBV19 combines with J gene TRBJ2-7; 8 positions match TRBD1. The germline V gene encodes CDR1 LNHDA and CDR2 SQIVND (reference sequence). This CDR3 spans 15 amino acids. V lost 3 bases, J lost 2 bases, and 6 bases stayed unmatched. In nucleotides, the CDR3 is TGTGCCAGTAGTATCCAGGACAGGGATACCTACGAGCAGTACTTC. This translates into CASSIQDRDTYEQYF.

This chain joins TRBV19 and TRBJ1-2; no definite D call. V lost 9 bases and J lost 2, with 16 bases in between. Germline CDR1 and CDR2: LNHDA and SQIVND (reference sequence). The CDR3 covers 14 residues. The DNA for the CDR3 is TGTGCCAGCTATTCTCCCTGGGAGAACTATGGCTACACCTTC. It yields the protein CASYSPWENYGYTF.

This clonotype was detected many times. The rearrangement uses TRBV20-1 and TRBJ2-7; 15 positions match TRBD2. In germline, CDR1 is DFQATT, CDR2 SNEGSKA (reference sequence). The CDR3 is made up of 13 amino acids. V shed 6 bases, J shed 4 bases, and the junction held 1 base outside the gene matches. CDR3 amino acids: CSAGLAGGYEQYF. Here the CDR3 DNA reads TGCAGTGCAGGACTAGCGGGAGGGTACGAGCAGTACTTC.

The CDR3 DNA reads as TGTGCCAGCAGCAAACTAGCGGGGGAGACCCAGTACTTC. Protein sequence: CASSKLAGETQYF. The chain recombines TRBV13 with TRBJ2-5, with 10 bases identical to TRBD2. Germline CDR1 PRHDT, CDR2 FYEKMQ (reference sequence). Trimming took 5 bases from V and 5 from J; bases not matched to a gene: 2. CDR3 length equals 13 residues.

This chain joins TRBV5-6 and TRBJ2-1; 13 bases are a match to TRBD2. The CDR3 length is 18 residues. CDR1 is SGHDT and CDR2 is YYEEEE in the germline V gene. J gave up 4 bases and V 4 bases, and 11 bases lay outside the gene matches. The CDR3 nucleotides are TGTGCCAGCAGCGGACAACCGGGACTAGCGGGGATGTACAATGAGCAGTTCTTC. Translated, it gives CASSGQPGLAGMYNEQFF.

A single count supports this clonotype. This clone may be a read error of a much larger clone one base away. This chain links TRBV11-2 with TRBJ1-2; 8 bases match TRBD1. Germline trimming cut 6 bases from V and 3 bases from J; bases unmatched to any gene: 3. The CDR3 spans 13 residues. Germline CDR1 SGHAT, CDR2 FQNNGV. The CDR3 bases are TGTGCCAGCAGGACACAGGGGGACTATGGCTACACCTTC. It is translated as CASRTQGDYGYTF.

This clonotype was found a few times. In DNA, the CDR3 is TGCGCCAGCAGCTTGACTAGCGGGAGGGTAGAGACCCAGTACTTC. It yields the protein CASSLTSGRVETQYF. This sequence joins TRBV5-1 and TRBJ2-5, with 13 bases identical to TRBD2. J lost 4 bases, V lost 1 base, and 1 base had no gene match. Germline values: CDR1 SGHRS, CDR2 YFSETQ. The CDR3 has 15 amino acids. Based on the CDR3 plus reference TRBV5-1 and TRBJ2-5, the full variable domain is KAGVTQTPRYLIKTRGQQVTLSCSPISGHRSVSWYQQTPGQGLQFLFEYFSETQRNKGNFPGRFSGRQFSNSRSEMNVSTLELGDSALYLCASSLTSGRVETQYFGPGTRLLVL.

Here the CDR3 reads CASSQDSSGTYEQYF. CDR3 DNA sequence: TGCGCCAGCAGCCAAGATTCGTCAGGAACTTACGAGCAGTACTTC. The chain uses TRBV4-1 and TRBJ2-7; unclear D gene. Trimming removed 0 bases at V and 4 bases at J, with 13 bases between. This CDR3 has 15 residues. The germline V gene has CDR1 MGHRA and CDR2 YSYEKL.

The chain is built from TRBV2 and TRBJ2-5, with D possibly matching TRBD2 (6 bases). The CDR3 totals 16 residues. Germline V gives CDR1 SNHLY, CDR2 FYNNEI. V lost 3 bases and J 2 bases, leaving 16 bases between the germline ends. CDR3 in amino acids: CASSDWLAGPQETQYF. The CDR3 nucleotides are TGTGCCAGCAGTGATTGGTTGGCGGGACCACAAGAGACCCAGTACTTC. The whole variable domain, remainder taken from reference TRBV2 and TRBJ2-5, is EPEVTQTPSHQVTQMGQEVILRCVPISNHLYFYWYRQILGQKVEFLVSFYNNEISEKSEIFDDQFSVERPDGSNFTLKIRSTKLEDSAMYFCASSDWLAGPQETQYFGPGTRLLVL.

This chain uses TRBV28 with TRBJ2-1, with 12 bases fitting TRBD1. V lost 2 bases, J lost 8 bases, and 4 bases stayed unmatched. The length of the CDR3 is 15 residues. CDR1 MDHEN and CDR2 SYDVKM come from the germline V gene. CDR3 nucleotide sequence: TGTGCCAGCAGTTTACCGGGACAGGGGGCCTATGAGCAGTTCTTC. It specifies CASSLPGQGAYEQFF.

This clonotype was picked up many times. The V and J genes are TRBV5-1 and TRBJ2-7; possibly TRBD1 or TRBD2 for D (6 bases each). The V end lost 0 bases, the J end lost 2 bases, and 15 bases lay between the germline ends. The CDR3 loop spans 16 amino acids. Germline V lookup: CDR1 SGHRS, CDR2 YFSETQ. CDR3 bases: TGCGCCAGCAGCTTGGGGACGCGGAGGGGGACCTACGAGCAGTACTTC. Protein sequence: CASSLGTRRGTYEQYF.

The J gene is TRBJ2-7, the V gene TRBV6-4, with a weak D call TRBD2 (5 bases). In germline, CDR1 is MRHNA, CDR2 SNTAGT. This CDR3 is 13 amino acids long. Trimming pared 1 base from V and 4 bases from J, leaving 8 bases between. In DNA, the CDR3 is TGTGCCAGCAGTGACTACGAGGGTTACGAGCAGTACTTC. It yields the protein CASSDYEGYEQYF.